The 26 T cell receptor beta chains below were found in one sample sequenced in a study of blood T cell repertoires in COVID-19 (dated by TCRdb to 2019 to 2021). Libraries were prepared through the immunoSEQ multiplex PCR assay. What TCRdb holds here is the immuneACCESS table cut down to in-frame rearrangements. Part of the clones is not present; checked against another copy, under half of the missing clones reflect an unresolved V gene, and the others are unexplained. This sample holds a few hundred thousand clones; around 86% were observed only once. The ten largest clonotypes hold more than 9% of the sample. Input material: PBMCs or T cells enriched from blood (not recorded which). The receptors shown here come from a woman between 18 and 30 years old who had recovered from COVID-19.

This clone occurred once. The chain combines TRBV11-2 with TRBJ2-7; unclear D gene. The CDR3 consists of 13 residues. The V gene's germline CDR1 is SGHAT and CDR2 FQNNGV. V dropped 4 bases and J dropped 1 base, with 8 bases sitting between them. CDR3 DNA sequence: TGTGCCAGCAGCTCCCCTGAGTCCTACGAGCAGTACTTC. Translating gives CASSSPESYEQYF. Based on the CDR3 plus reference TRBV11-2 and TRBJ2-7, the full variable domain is EAGVAQSPRYKIIEKRQSVAFWCNPISGHATLYWYQQILGQGPKLLIQFQNNGVVDDSQLPKDRFSAERLKGVDSTLKIQPAKLEDSAVYLCASSSPESYEQYFGPGTRLTVT.

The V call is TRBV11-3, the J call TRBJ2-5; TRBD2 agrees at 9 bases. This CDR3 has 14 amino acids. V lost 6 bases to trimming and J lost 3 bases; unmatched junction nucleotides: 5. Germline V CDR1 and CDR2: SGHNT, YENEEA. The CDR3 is CASSPGLAEETQYF. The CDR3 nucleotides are TGTGCCAGCAGTCCGGGACTAGCAGAAGAGACCCAGTACTTC.

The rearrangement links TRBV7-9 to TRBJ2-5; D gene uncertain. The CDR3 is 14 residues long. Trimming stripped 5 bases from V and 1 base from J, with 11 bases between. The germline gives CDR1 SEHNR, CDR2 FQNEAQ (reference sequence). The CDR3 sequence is CASSPPGGQETQYF. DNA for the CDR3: TGTGCCAGCAGCCCCCCGGGTGGCCAAGAGACCCAGTACTTC.

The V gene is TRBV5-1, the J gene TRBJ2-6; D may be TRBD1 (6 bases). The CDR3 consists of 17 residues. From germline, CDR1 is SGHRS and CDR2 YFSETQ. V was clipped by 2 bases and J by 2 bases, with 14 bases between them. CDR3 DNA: TGCGCCAGCAGCTTTGTCTTCCAGGGGACTGGGGCCAACGTCCTGACTTTC. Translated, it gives CASSFVFQGTGANVLTF.

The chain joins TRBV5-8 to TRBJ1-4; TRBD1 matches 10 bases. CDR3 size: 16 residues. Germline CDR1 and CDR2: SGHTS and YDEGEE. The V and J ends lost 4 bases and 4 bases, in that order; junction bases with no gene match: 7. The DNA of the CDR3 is TGTGCCAGCAGCCGTACCGGGACAGGGGATAATGAAAAACTGTTTTTT. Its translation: CASSRTGTGDNEKLFF.

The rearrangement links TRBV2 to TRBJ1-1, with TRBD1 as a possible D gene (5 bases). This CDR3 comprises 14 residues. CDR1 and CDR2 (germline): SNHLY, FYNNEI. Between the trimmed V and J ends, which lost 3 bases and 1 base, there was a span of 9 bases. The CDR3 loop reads CASSEWRGNTEAFF. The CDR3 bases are TGTGCCAGCAGTGAGTGGAGGGGGAACACTGAAGCTTTCTTT. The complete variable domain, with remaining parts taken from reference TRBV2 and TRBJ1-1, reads EPEVTQTPSHQVTQMGQEVILRCVPISNHLYFYWYRQILGQKVEFLVSFYNNEISEKSEIFDDQFSVERPDGSNFTLKIRSTKLEDSAMYFCASSEWRGNTEAFFGQGTRLTVV.

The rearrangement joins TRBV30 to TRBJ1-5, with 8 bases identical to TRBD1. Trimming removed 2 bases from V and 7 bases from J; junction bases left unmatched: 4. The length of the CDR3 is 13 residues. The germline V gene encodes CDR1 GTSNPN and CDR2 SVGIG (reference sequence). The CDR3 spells CAWSTQGGQPQHF. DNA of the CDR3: TGTGCCTGGAGTACACAGGGGGGACAGCCCCAGCATTTT.

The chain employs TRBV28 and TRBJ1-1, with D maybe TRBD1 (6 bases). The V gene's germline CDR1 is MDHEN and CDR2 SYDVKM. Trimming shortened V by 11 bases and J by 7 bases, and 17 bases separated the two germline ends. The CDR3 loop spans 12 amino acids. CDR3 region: CALVGGIGEAFF. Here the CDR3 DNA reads TGTGCCTTGGTAGGGGGAATAGGTGAAGCTTTCTTT.

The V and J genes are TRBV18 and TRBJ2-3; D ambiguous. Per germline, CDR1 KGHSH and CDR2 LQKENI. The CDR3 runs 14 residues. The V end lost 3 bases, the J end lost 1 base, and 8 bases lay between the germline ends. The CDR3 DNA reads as TGTGCCAGCTCACCGATCAGCGGCACAGATACGCAGTATTTT. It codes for CASSPISGTDTQYF. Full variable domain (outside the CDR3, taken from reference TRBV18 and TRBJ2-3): NAGVMQNPRHLVRRRGQEARLRCSPMKGHSHVYWYRQLPEEGLKFMVYLQKENIIDESGMPKERFSAEFPKEGPSILRIQQVVRGDSAAYFCASSPISGTDTQYFGPGTRLTVL.

In DNA form, the CDR3 reads TGTGCCAGCAGCTTAGACCAGTCCACTGAAGCTTTCTTT. Translating gives CASSLDQSTEAFF. The V and J genes are TRBV7-9 and TRBJ1-1, with D unresolved. The CDR3 runs 13 residues. Trimming took 1 base from V and 4 from J, leaving 7 bases between them. Germline V CDR1 and CDR2: SEHNR, FQNEAQ (reference sequence).

CDR3 DNA sequence: TGCGCCAGCAGTAATCCTAGCGGAGCCTACAATGAGCAGTTCTTC. This codes for CASSNPSGAYNEQFF. The chain carries TRBV5-1 and TRBJ2-1; 7 nucleotides align to TRBD2. Germline loops: CDR1 SGHRS, CDR2 YFSETQ. V lost 5 bases and J lost 2; bases outside the gene matches: 7. This CDR3 is built from 15 residues. Variable domain in full (rest from reference TRBV5-1 and TRBJ2-1): KAGVTQTPRYLIKTRGQQVTLSCSPISGHRSVSWYQQTPGQGLQFLFEYFSETQRNKGNFPGRFSGRQFSNSRSEMNVSTLELGDSALYLCASSNPSGAYNEQFFGPGTRLTVL.

The CDR3 sequence: CASSFGTGGEQYF. CDR3 DNA: TGTGCCAGCAGTTTCGGGACAGGGGGCGAGCAGTACTTC. The chain has TRBV27 and TRBJ2-7; 11 bases agree with TRBD1. Per germline, CDR1 MNHEY and CDR2 SMNVEV (reference sequence). The CDR3 covers 13 residues. V was pared by 3 bases and J by 6 bases, with 1 base of the junction left unmatched.

The chain's CDR3 is CASSLTPTGQGEQYF. The CDR3 DNA reads TGTGCCAGCAGCCTAACCCCGACAGGCCAGGGCGAGCAGTACTTC. The chain recombines TRBV27 with TRBJ2-7, with TRBD1 as a possible D gene (6 bases). The CDR3 length is 15 residues. The V gene lost 6 bases and the J gene lost 6 bases, with 21 bases spanning the gap. Looked up from germline, CDR1 is MNHEY and CDR2 is SMNVEV (reference sequence).

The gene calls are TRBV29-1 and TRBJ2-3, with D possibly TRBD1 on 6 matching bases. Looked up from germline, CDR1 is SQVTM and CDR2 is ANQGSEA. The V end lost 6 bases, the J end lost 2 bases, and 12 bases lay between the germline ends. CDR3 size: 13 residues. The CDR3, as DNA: TGCAGCGTCCGGGACACTCTCACAGATACGCAGTATTTT. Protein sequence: CSVRDTLTDTQYF.

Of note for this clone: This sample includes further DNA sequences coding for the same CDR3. The DNA for the CDR3 is TGTGCCAGTAGTATCAGGGTTGGGGATGGCTACACCTTC. Residues: CASSIRVGDGYTF. The J gene is TRBJ1-2, the V gene TRBV19; D possibly corresponds to TRBD1 (5 bases). The CDR3 consists of 13 residues. CDR1 and CDR2 (germline): LNHDA, SQIVND (reference sequence). Trimming stripped 3 bases from V and 6 bases from J, with 11 bases between.

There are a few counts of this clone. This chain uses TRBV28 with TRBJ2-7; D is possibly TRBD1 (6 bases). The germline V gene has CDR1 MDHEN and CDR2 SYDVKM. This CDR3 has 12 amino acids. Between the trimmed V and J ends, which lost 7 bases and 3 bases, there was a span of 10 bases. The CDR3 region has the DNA TGTGCCAGCACCGTACAGGGCTACGAGCAGTACTTC. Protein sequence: CASTVQGYEQYF.

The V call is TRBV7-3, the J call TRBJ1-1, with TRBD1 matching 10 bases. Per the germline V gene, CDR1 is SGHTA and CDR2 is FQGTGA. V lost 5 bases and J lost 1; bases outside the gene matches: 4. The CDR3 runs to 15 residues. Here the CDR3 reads CASSPRQGANTEAFF. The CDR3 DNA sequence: TGTGCCAGCAGCCCGCGACAGGGGGCGAACACTGAAGCTTTCTTT.

CDR3 protein: CASTGTFGGGYTF. CDR3 DNA sequence: TGTGCCAGCACCGGGACCTTCGGGGGTGGCTACACCTTC. The chain combines TRBV12-3 or TRBV12-4 with TRBJ1-2, with D possibly matching TRBD1 (5 bases). The CDR3 consists of 13 residues. V was shortened by 7 bases and J by 7 bases, with 16 bases between the two germline ends.

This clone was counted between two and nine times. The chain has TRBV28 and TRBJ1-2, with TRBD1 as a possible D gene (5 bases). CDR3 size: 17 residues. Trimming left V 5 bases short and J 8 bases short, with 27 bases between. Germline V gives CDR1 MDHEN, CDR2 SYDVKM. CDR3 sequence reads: CASSPPLTGEGRKGYTF. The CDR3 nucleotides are TGTGCCAGCAGTCCCCCGCTCACTGGGGAGGGGCGGAAGGGCTACACCTTC.

This chain's CDR3 is CASSSETGSGGYTF. The DNA for the CDR3 is TGCGCCAGCAGCTCTGAGACAGGGTCGGGAGGCTACACCTTC. The chain couples TRBV5-1 to TRBJ1-2; 7 bases are a match to TRBD1. The CDR3 covers 14 residues. Germline V gives CDR1 SGHRS, CDR2 YFSETQ. V gave up 3 bases and J gave up 8 bases; unmatched junction bases: 10.

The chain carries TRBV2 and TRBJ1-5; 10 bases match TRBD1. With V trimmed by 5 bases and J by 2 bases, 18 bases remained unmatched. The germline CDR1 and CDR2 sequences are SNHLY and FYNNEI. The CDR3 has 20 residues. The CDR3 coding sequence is TGTGCCAGCAGTCCCTCCTGGGGGACAGGGGTGTTTTCAGGCAATCAGCCCCAGCATTTT. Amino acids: CASSPSWGTGVFSGNQPQHF.

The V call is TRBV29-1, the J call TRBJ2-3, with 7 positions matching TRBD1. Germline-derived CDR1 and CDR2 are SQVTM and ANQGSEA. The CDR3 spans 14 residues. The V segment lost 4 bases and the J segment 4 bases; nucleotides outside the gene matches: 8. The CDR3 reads CSVGAQGLADTQYF. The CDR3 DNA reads TGCAGCGTTGGCGCACAGGGGTTAGCAGATACGCAGTATTTT.

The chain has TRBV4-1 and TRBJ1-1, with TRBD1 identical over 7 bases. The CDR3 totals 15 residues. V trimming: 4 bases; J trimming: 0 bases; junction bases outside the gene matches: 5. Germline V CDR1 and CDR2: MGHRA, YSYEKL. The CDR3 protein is CASSPRDSLNTEAFF. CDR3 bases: TGCGCCAGCAGCCCGAGGGACAGCCTGAACACTGAAGCTTTCTTT.

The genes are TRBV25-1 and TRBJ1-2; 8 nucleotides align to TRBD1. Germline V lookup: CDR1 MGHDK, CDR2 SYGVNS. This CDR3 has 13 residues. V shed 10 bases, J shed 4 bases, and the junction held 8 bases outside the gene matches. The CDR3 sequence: CATLQGAGYGYTF. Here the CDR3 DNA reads TGTGCCACCCTTCAGGGGGCTGGCTATGGCTACACCTTC.

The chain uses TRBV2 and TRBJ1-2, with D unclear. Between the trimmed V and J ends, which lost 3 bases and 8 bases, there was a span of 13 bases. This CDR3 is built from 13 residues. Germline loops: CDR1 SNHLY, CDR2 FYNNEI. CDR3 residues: CASSDGALGGYTF. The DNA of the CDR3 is TGTGCCAGCAGTGATGGAGCCCTAGGAGGCTACACCTTC.

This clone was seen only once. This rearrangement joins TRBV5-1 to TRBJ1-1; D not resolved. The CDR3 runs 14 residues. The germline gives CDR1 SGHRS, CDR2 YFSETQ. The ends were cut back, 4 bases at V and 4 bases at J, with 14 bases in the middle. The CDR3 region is CASSRGSATTEAFF. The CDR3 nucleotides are TGCGCCAGCAGCCGCGGCTCGGCGACCACTGAAGCTTTCTTT.